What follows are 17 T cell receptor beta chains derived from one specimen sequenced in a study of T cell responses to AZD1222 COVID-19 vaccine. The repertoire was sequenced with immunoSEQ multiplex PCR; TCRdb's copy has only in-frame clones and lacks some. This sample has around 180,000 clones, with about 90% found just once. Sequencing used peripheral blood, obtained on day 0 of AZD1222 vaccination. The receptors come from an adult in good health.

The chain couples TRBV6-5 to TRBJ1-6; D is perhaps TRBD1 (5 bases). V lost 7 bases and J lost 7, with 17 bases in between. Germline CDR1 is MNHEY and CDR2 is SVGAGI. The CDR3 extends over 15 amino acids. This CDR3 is CASMGDPSPNSPLHF. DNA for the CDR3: TGTGCCAGCATGGGGGACCCCAGCCCCAATTCACCCCTCCACTTT.

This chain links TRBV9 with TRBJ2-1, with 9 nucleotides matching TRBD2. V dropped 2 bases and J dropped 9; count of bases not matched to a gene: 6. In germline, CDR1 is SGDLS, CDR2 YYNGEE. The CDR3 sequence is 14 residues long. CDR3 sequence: CASSVREGHAEQFF. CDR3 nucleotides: TGTGCCAGCAGCGTGCGGGAGGGCCACGCTGAGCAGTTCTTC.

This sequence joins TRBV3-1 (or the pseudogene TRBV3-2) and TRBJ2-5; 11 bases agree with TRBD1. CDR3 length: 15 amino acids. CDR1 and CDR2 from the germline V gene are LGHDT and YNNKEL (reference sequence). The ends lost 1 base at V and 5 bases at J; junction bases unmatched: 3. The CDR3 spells CASSQGTGGWETQYF. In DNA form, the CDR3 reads TGTGCCAGCAGCCAAGGGACAGGGGGCTGGGAGACCCAGTACTTC.

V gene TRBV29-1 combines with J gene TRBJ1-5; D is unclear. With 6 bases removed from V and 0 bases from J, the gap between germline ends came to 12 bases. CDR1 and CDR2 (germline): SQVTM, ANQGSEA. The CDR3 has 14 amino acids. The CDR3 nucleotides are TGCAGCGTGAAATCAGGATATAGCAATCAGCCCCAGCATTTT. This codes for CSVKSGYSNQPQHF.

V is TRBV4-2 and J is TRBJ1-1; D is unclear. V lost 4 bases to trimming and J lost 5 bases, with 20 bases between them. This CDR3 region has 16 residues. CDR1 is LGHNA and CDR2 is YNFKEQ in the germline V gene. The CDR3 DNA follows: TGTGCCAGCAGCCCTTATATTAGGGAAGTAAGGACTGAAGCTTTCTTT. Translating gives CASSPYIREVRTEAFF.

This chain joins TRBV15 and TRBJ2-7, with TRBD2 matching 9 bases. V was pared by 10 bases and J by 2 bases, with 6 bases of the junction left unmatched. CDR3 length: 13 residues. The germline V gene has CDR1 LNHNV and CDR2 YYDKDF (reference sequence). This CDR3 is CAIRAGGAYEQYF. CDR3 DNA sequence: TGTGCCATCAGAGCGGGAGGCGCCTACGAGCAGTACTTC.

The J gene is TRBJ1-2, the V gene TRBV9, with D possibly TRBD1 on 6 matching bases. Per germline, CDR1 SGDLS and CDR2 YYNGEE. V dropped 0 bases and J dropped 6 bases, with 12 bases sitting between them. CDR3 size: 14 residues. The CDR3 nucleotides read TGTGCCAGCAGCGTAGCCAACCAGGGGAATGGCTACACCTTC. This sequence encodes CASSVANQGNGYTF. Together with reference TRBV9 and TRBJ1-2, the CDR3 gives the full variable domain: DSGVTQTPKHLITATGQRVTLRCSPRSGDLSVYWYQQSLDQGLQFLIQYYNGEERAKGNILERFSAQQFPDLHSELNLSSLELGDSALYFCASSVANQGNGYTFGSGTRLTVV.

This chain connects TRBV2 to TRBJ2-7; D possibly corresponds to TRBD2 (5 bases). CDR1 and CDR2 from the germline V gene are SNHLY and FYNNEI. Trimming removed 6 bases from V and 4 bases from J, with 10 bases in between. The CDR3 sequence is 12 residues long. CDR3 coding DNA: TGTGCCAGCAGGGACTGGGCATACGAGCAGTACTTC. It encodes CASRDWAYEQYF.

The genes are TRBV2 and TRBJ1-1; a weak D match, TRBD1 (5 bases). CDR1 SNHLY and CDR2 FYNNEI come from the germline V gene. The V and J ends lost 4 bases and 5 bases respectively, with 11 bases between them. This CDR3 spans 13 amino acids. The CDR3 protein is CASSVKGETEAFF. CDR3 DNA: TGTGCCAGCAGTGTTAAAGGGGAGACTGAAGCTTTCTTT.

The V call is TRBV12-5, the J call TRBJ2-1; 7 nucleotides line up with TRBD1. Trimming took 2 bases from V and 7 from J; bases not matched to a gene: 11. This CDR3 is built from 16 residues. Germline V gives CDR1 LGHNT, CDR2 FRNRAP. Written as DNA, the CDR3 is TGTGCTAGTGGTTTGTTCGGAAGGGGGCAGGTAAATGAGCAGTTCTTC. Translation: CASGLFGRGQVNEQFF.

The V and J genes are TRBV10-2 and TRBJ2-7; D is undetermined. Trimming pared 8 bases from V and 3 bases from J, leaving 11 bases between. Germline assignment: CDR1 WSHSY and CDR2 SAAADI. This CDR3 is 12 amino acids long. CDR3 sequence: CASADPIYEQYF. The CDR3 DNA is TGCGCCAGCGCGGACCCGATCTACGAGCAGTACTTC.

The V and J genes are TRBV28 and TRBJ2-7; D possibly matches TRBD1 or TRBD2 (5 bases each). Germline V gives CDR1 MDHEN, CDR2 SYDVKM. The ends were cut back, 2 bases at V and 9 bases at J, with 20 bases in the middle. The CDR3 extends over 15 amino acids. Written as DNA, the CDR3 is TGTGCCAGCAGTTTAGAGGGACCCCCTAGAGAGGTGCAGTACTTC. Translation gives CASSLEGPPREVQYF.

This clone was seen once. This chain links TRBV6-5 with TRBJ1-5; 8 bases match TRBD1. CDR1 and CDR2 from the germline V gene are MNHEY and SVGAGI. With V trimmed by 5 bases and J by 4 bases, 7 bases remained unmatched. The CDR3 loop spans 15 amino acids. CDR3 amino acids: CASSKLGQVNQPQHF. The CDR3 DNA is TGTGCCAGCAGTAAACTGGGACAGGTAAATCAGCCCCAGCATTTT.

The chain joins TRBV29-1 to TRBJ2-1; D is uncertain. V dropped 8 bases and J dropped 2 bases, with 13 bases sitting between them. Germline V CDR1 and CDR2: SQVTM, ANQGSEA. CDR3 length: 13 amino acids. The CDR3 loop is CSLKTGTYNEQFF. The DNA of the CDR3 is TGCAGCCTTAAGACTGGTACCTACAATGAGCAGTTCTTC.

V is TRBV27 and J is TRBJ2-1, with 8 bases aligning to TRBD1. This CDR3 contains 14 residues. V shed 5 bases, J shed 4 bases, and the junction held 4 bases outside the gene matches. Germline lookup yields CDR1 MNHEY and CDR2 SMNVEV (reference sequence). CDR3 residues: CASSPTGGYNEQFF. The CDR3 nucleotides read TGTGCCAGCAGTCCCACAGGGGGATACAATGAGCAGTTCTTC.

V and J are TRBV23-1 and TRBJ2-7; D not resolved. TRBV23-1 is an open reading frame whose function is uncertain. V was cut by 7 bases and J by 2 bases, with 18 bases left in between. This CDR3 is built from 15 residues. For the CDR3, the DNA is TGCGCCAGCAACCCTCGACGAGGCCTCCCCTACGAGCAGTACTTC. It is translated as CASNPRRGLPYEQYF.

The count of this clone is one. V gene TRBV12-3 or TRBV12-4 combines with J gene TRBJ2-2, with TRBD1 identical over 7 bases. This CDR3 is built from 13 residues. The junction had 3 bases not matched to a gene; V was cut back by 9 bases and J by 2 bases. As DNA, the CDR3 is TGTGCCAGTAGACAGGGAAACACCGGGGAGCTGTTTTTT. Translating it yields CASRQGNTGELFF.